These T cell receptor beta chains were read from a single sample in a study of T cell responses to AZD1222 COVID-19 vaccine. Some clones are missing from TCRdb's copy, which holds only in-frame ones; the method was immunoSEQ multiplex PCR. The table shows 85,000 to 100,000 clones, with 80% to 90% occurring only once. This specimen was peripheral blood, taken on day 0 of AZD1222 vaccination. These receptors all stem from an adult in good health. CDR3s include the opening cysteine and the closing phenylalanine or tryptophan. Fields, in order: clone size, V gene, D gene, J gene, CDR3 length, CDR3 DNA, CDR3 protein. A D gene is named only where the DNA matches it firmly. Size is omitted from some rows. Given values are once, few, many or a class for expanded clones.

>.|TRBV30|TRBD1|TRBJ1-2|16
TGTGCCTGGAGTGACACGACAGGGAACAGGGACTATGGCTACACCTTC
CAWSDTTGNRDYGYTF
>.|TRBV5-4|TRBD1|TRBJ1-6|16
TGTGCCAGCAGCTCCGGACAGGACTTCTATAATTCACCCCTCCACTTT
CASSSGQDFYNSPLHF
>.|TRBV4-2|.|TRBJ2-3|13
TGTGCCAGCAGCCCCTTGGCGGAAGATACGCAGTATTTT
CASSPLAEDTQYF
>.|TRBV18|.|TRBJ1-2|16
TGTGCCAGCTCACCACCGGCCCTCGGGGCCCAAGGTGGCTACACCTTC
CASSPPALGAQGGYTF
>.|TRBV7-2|.|TRBJ2-4|15
TGTGCCAGCAGCTTAGAAGCGCACGGCCGGAACATTCAGTACTTC
CASSLEAHGRNIQYF
>few|TRBV7-9|TRBD1|TRBJ1-5|16
TGTGCCAGCAGCCCAGGGGGACATTTTAGCAATCAGCCCCAGCATTTT
CASSPGGHFSNQPQHF
>.|TRBV12-3/TRBV12-4|.|TRBJ2-1|12
TGTGCCAGCAGTTTAAGCTTCGATGAGCAGTTCTTC
CASSLSFDEQFF
>.|TRBV2|TRBD1|TRBJ1-1|16
TGTGCCAGCAGATGGGACAGCGTCCAGGGTAGCGGTGAAGCTTTCTTT
CASRWDSVQGSGEAFF
>.|TRBV6-1|.|TRBJ1-4|16
TGTGCCAGCAGTGAATTTCAGGGGTCCACTAATGAAAAACTGTTTTTT
CASSEFQGSTNEKLFF
>.|TRBV27|TRBD1|TRBJ1-1|15
TGTGCCAGCATCCGGGACAGCCGCATGAACACTGAAGCTTTCTTT
CASIRDSRMNTEAFF
>.|TRBV7-8|.|TRBJ2-2|15
TGTGCCAGCAGCTTACCGACAGGGAACACCGGGGAGCTGTTTTTT
CASSLPTGNTGELFF
>once|TRBV6-5|.|TRBJ2-7|13
TGTGCCAGCAGTTACCCGGGACACTACGAGCAGTACTTC
CASSYPGHYEQYF